Each of the 25 T cell receptor beta chains below was sequenced from the same sample in a study of blood T cells in healthy people across ages. Primers used in a second PCR of about 7 to 12 cycles were a sample-barcoded 5' primer and a J-beta primer mix. TCRdb re-derived calls from the 5' RACE reads in MiXCR, one entry per CDR3 protein. The sample consists of roughly 1,700,000 distinct CDR3 sequences, roughly 30% of them appearing once. Sequenced: blood. These receptors were taken from a woman aged 25 to 45 in good health.

V usage is TRBV6-2 or TRBV6-3 and J usage is TRBJ2-4, with 7 bases that match TRBD2. V lost 0 bases and J lost 3; bases outside the gene matches: 5. Germline loops: CDR1 MNHEY, CDR2 SVGEGT. The CDR3 runs 16 residues. This chain's CDR3 is CASSYSTGGVKNIQYF. The CDR3 DNA follows: TGTGCCAGCAGTTACTCGACGGGAGGAGTCAAAAACATTCAGTACTTC.

This clonotype has a count of ten or more. The rearrangement uses TRBV5-1 and TRBJ2-1, with TRBD2 as a possible D gene (6 bases). V was pared by 0 bases and J by 10 bases, with 14 bases between. CDR3 length: 14 amino acids. The germline CDR1 and CDR2 sequences are SGHRS and YFSETQ. The CDR3 loop is CASSLAFSGSEQFF. The CDR3 nucleotides are TGCGCCAGCAGCTTGGCCTTTAGCGGTAGCGAGCAGTTCTTC.

This clonotype appeared a few times. J is TRBJ2-7 and V is TRBV21-1; TRBD1 is the table's D call and was not checked against the DNA. TRBV21-1 is described as a pseudogene. This CDR3 has 17 residues. CDR3 bases: TGTGCCAGCAGCCCCTCCGGGGCGGACGGGGTATCCTACGAGCAGTACTTC. As protein: CASSPSGADGVSYEQYF.

There are a few counts of this clonotype. The CDR3 protein is CASSYSGGTNQPQHF. The CDR3 DNA is TGTGCCAGCAGTTACTCTGGGGGGACCAATCAGCCCCAGCATTTT. V and J are TRBV6-5 and TRBJ1-5; TRBD1 might be the D (5 bases). This CDR3 is 15 amino acids long. The germline gives CDR1 MNHEY, CDR2 SVGAGI. V was shortened by 0 bases and J by 3 bases, with 9 bases between the two germline ends.

At least ten counts were recorded for this clonotype. V is TRBV7-2 and J is TRBJ2-5; D gene uncertain. Germline V gives CDR1 SGHTA, CDR2 FQGNSA. The CDR3 is made up of 12 amino acids. Trimming cost V 6 bases and J 5 bases, with 10 bases left between them. The CDR3 DNA follows: TGTGCCAGCAGTCCTACCCGGGAGACCCAGTACTTC. It specifies CASSPTRETQYF. Combining the CDR3 with reference TRBV7-2 and TRBJ2-5 gives the whole variable domain GAGVSQSPSNKVTEKGKDVELRCDPISGHTALYWYRQSLGQGLEFLIYFQGNSAPDKSGLPSDRFSAERTGGSVSTLTIQRTQQEDSAVYLCASSPTRETQYFGPGTRLLVL.

The chain employs TRBV20-1 and TRBJ2-1; tentative D call: TRBD2 (6 bases). The V end lost 5 bases, the J end lost 0 bases, and 20 bases lay between the germline ends. The CDR3 runs to 17 residues. CDR1 DFQATT and CDR2 SNEGSKA come from the germline V gene (reference sequence). The CDR3, as DNA: TGCAGTGCTCCTCCCCCGACTAGTTCCTTCTCCTACAATGAGCAGTTCTTC. The encoded protein is CSAPPPTSSFSYNEQFF.

V usage is TRBV7-2 and J usage is TRBJ2-3, with D maybe TRBD2 (6 bases). Germline lookup yields CDR1 SGHTA and CDR2 FQGNSA. Trimming shortened V by 3 bases and J by 2 bases, and 12 bases separated the two germline ends. The CDR3 length is 15 residues. The CDR3: CASSLGGKPTDTQYF. Written as DNA, the CDR3 is TGTGCCAGCAGCTTGGGAGGTAAACCCACAGATACGCAGTATTTT.

The rearrangement uses TRBV2 and TRBJ1-2, with 8 bases that match TRBD1. CDR3 length equals 13 residues. Germline V CDR1 and CDR2: SNHLY, FYNNEI. Trimming removed 1 base from V and 9 bases from J; junction bases left unmatched: 4. The CDR3 DNA reads TGTGCCAGCAGTGAAGGGACAGGGCCACGCTACACCTTC. Its translation is CASSEGTGPRYTF.

This clonotype was seen only a few times. The chain uses TRBV13 and TRBJ2-3; maybe TRBD2 (6 bases). The CDR3 spans 16 residues. Germline CDR1 is PRHDT and CDR2 is FYEKMQ (reference sequence). The V end lost 8 bases, the J end lost 3 bases, and 21 bases lay between the germline ends. CDR3 sequence: CASASRTYGGTDTQYF. CDR3 sequence (DNA): TGTGCCAGCGCCTCGAGGACCTACGGGGGTACAGATACGCAGTATTTT.

The DNA of the CDR3 is TGTGCCACCAGCAGAGAGTTGACAAGGCAAGAGCAGTACTTC. This encodes CATSRELTRQEQYF. This sequence joins TRBV15 and TRBJ2-7, with D unresolved. The CDR3 totals 14 residues. V lost 0 bases and J lost 7, with 13 bases in between. The germline V gene has CDR1 LNHNV and CDR2 YYDKDF (reference sequence).

Ten or more counts support this clonotype. The chain carries TRBV24-1 and TRBJ1-2, with D tentatively TRBD1 (5 bases). Germline V CDR1 and CDR2: KGHDR, SFDVKD. The CDR3 spans 15 residues. V was cut by 3 bases and J by 8 bases, with 18 bases left in between. This CDR3 is CATSDPLTGGGGYTF. DNA for the CDR3: TGTGCCACCAGTGATCCCCTTACAGGCGGGGGAGGCTACACCTTC.

This clonotype was seen repeatedly, ten times or more. The J gene is TRBJ1-2, the V gene TRBV6-1, with a tentative D call TRBD1 (5 bases). Trimming took 2 bases from V and 12 from J, leaving 19 bases between them. This CDR3 contains 14 residues. Germline V gene lookup returns CDR1 MNHNS and CDR2 SASEGT. Here the CDR3 reads CASSETADQGEDTF. Written as DNA, the CDR3 is TGTGCCAGCAGTGAAACTGCGGACCAGGGCGAAGACACCTTC.

Notes on this clonotype: A much larger clonotype is one base distant, so this may be a read error. The chain employs TRBV6-1 and TRBJ1-2; TRBD1 aligns across 10 bases. Germline V gene data show CDR1 as MNHNS and CDR2 as SASEGT. CDR3 length: 14 residues. DNA for the CDR3: TGTGCCGGCAGGCCGGGACAGGGGAATTATGGCTACACCTTC. This sequence encodes CAGRPGQGNYGYTF.

This chain uses TRBV30 with TRBJ1-5; D is unresolved. V was pared by 0 bases and J by 7 bases, with 13 bases between. The CDR3 has 14 amino acids. Germline V gene lookup returns CDR1 GTSNPN and CDR2 SVGIG (reference sequence). Here the CDR3 DNA reads TGTGCCTGGAGTGTAGAGGCGCAAGGGCAGCCCCAGCATTTT. This gives the protein CAWSVEAQGQPQHF. The variable domain in full, with the rest retrieved from reference TRBV30 and TRBJ1-5, is SQTIHQWPATLVQPVGSPLSLECTVEGTSNPNLYWYRQAAGRGLQLLFYSVGIGQISSEVPQNLSASRPQDRQFILSSKKLLLSDSGFYLCAWSVEAQGQPQHFGDGTRLSIL.

A few counts support this clonotype. The chain carries TRBV13 and TRBJ2-1; no clear D gene. The V and J ends lost 0 bases and 4 bases respectively, with 13 bases between them. The germline V gene encodes CDR1 PRHDT and CDR2 FYEKMQ (reference sequence). The CDR3 sequence is 16 residues long. The chain's CDR3 is CASSLGVGSAYNEQFF. The CDR3 bases are TGTGCCAGCAGCTTAGGTGTAGGTTCGGCTTACAATGAGCAGTTCTTC.

This clonotype occurred many times. The rearrangement uses TRBV12-3 or TRBV12-4 and TRBJ2-7; D is unresolved. This CDR3 is 15 amino acids long. Trimming stripped 2 bases from V and 1 base from J, with 12 bases between. The CDR3 nucleotides are TGTGCCAGCAGTTTAACACAGACGAATTCCTACGAGCAGTACTTC. Encoded protein: CASSLTQTNSYEQYF.

For this clonotype: A much larger clone differs from this one at a single base, so this may be a read error. This chain uses TRBV9 with TRBJ2-5; 11 bases align to TRBD2. The end of the DNA fits TRBJ2-7 better, so the J call may be wrong. The CDR3 spans 15 residues. Germline values: CDR1 SGDLS, CDR2 YYNGEE. In DNA form, the CDR3 reads TGTGCCAGCAGCCCGCTAGCGGGGGGAGGTGGCGAGCAGTACTTC. Translation gives CASSPLAGGGGEQYF.

This clonotype has only a few counts. V and J are TRBV5-1 and TRBJ2-7; TRBD1 aligns across 9 bases. Trimming cost V 4 bases and J 7 bases; bases outside gene matches: 12. The CDR3 loop spans 15 amino acids. Germline V gene data show CDR1 as SGHRS and CDR2 as YFSETQ. Here the CDR3 reads CASSPGTGIGNEQYF. In nucleotides, the CDR3 is TGCGCCAGCAGCCCCGGGACAGGGATCGGCAATGAGCAGTACTTC.

This clonotype has ten or more counts. The chain is built from TRBV28 and TRBJ1-2; D is unclear. Germline V gene data show CDR1 as MDHEN and CDR2 as SYDVKM. Trimming stripped 7 bases from V and 0 bases from J, with 15 bases between. This CDR3 spans 15 amino acids. The CDR3 bases are TGTGCCAGCAATCCTTCAGGTTTAGCTAACTATGGCTACACCTTC. Protein sequence: CASNPSGLANYGYTF.

This chain joins TRBV6-1 and TRBJ2-1; 9 bases are shared with TRBD1. Looked up from germline, CDR1 is MNHNS and CDR2 is SASEGT. Trimming at V came to 2 bases and at J to 3 bases, leaving 8 bases not matched to a gene. The CDR3 has 17 residues. This chain's CDR3 is CASSELRGQGLYNEQFF. In nucleotides, the CDR3 is TGTGCCAGCAGTGAACTGCGGGGACAGGGCCTCTACAATGAGCAGTTCTTC.

This clonotype was observed a few times. This chain connects TRBV15 to TRBJ2-1, with unresolved D. Germline CDR1 is LNHNV and CDR2 is YYDKDF (reference sequence). This CDR3 spans 16 amino acids. The germline V and J ends were trimmed by 7 bases and 0 bases, with 16 bases remaining between them. The CDR3 sequence is CATNMLLISSYNEQFF. For the CDR3, the DNA is TGTGCCACCAACATGCTCCTTATTAGCTCCTACAATGAGCAGTTCTTC. Supplemented by reference TRBV15 and TRBJ2-1, the full variable domain reads DAMVIQNPRYQVTQFGKPVTLSCSQTLNHNVMYWYQQKSSQAPKLLFHYYDKDFNNEADTPDNFQSRRPNTSFCFLDIRSPGLGDTAMYLCATNMLLISSYNEQFFGPGTRLTVL.

The V call is TRBV7-2, the J call TRBJ2-3, with D possibly matching TRBD2 (6 bases). Germline CDR1 is SGHTA and CDR2 is FQGNSA. The CDR3 sequence is 15 residues long. V was clipped by 5 bases and J by 1 base, with 13 bases between them. The CDR3 is CASSPLTGGTDTQYF. The DNA of the CDR3 is TGTGCCAGCAGCCCCTTGACGGGAGGCACAGATACGCAGTATTTT.

This clonotype was counted many times. The rearrangement joins TRBV29-1 to TRBJ2-7; 10 bases are a match to TRBD2. V lost 5 bases to trimming and J lost 7 bases; unmatched junction nucleotides: 11. This CDR3 is built from 14 residues. CDR1 and CDR2 from the germline V gene are SQVTM and ANQGSEA. The DNA for the CDR3 is TGCAGCGTTAAGAGCGGGAGGGCCGACAGGGAGCAGTACTTC. Protein product: CSVKSGRADREQYF.

The CDR3 nucleotides read TGTGCCTGGAGGAAACCGGGACTAGCGGGAGGAAGCACAGATACGCAGTATTTT. This sequence encodes CAWRKPGLAGGSTDTQYF. The chain links TRBV30 to TRBJ2-3; 15 bases are a match to TRBD2. Germline assignment: CDR1 GTSNPN and CDR2 SVGIG (reference sequence). J was trimmed by 0 bases and V by 3 bases; bases with no gene match: 7. This CDR3 contains 18 residues.

This clonotype was detected many times. DNA for the CDR3: TGTGCCAGTAGTATAGGCCGCCAGGGGACTAATGAAAAACTGTTTTTT. Translation: CASSIGRQGTNEKLFF. The V gene is TRBV19, the J gene TRBJ1-4, with D possibly being TRBD1 (6 bases). This CDR3 is 16 amino acids long. Germline V gene lookup returns CDR1 LNHDA and CDR2 SQIVND (reference sequence). V was trimmed by 1 base and J by 2 bases, leaving 11 bases between them.